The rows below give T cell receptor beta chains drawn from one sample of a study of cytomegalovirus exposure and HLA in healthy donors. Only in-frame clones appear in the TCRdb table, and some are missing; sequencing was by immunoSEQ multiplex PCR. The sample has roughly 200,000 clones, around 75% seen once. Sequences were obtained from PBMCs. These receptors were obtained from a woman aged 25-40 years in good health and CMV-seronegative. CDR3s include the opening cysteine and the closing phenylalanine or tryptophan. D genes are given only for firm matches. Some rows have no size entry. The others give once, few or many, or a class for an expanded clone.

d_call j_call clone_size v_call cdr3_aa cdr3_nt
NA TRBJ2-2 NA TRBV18 CASSPYTGANTGELFF TGTGCCAGCTCACCATATACGGGGGCGAACACCGGGGAGCTGTTTTTT
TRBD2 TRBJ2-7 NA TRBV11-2 CASSSGLAGPYEQYF TGTGCCAGCAGCTCGGGACTAGCGGGTCCCTACGAGCAGTACTTC
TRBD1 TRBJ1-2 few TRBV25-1 CASSEFGQGTNYGYTF TGTGCCAGCAGTGAATTTGGACAGGGAACTAACTATGGCTACACCTTC
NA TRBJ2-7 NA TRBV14 CASSQDYGGYGYEQYF TGTGCCAGCAGCCAAGATTATGGGGGCTACGGCTACGAGCAGTACTTC
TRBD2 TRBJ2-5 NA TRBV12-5 CASALRYLAGFQETQYF TGTGCTAGTGCCCTGAGATACCTAGCGGGTTTTCAAGAGACCCAGTACTTC
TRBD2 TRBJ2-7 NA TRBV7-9 CASSPTGGRGVYEQYF TGTGCCAGCAGCCCAACAGGCGGGAGAGGGGTCTACGAGCAGTACTTC
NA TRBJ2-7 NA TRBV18 CASSPNQGSSYEQYF TGTGCCAGCTCACCAAACCAGGGCAGCTCCTACGAGCAGTACTTC
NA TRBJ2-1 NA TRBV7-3 CASSPGVAVYNEQFF TGTGCCAGCAGTCCGGGGGTAGCGGTTTACAATGAGCAGTTCTTC
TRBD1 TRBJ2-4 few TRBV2 CASSSGTGEVDIQYF TGTGCCAGCAGTTCTGGGACAGGGGAGGTGGACATTCAGTACTTC
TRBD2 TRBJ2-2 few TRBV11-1 CASSPGLAGLNTGELFF TGTGCCAGCAGCCCGGGACTAGCGGGACTAAACACCGGGGAGCTGTTTTTT
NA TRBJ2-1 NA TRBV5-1 CASSLAQHNEQFF TGCGCCAGCAGCTTGGCACAGCACAATGAGCAGTTCTTC
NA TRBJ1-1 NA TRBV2 CASRNTGPGTEAFF TGTGCCAGCAGAAATACAGGACCCGGTACTGAAGCTTTCTTT
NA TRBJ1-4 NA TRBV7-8 CASSLARQGTKKLFF TGTGCCAGCAGCTTAGCGCGGCAGGGGACGAAAAAACTGTTTTTT
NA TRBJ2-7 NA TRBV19 CASSIGGNYEQYF TGTGCCAGTAGTATAGGGGGCAACTACGAGCAGTACTTC